What follows are 17 T cell receptor beta chains derived from one specimen sequenced in a study of CD8+ T cells in alopecia areata. Indicated treatment: oral pan-JAK inhibitor, 5-10 mg twice daily. RNA extraction and reverse transcription yielded cDNA as sequencing template. Profiled with immunoSEQ multiplex PCR; TCRdb holds only in-frame clones, not every one. The sample consists of about 160,000 clones, about three fifths of them appearing once. Sequencing used CD4+ T cells sorted from blood, obtained at week 4, from a patient treated with tofacitinib. The receptors stem from a human donor with alopecia areata.

The chain has TRBV30 and TRBJ1-1; 7 bases match TRBD1. This CDR3 spans 11 amino acids. V lost 8 bases, J lost 3 bases, and 3 bases stayed unmatched. Germline assignment: CDR1 GTSNPN and CDR2 SVGIG (reference sequence). CDR3 protein: CAQDRDTEAFF. CDR3 bases: TGTGCCCAAGACAGGGACACTGAAGCTTTCTTT.

There are a few counts of this clone. The chain combines TRBV4-3 with TRBJ2-3; D remains unclear. The V end was cut by 1 base, the J end by 2 bases, with 10 bases between. The CDR3 sequence is 15 residues long. CDR1 and CDR2 from the germline V gene are LGHNA and YSLEER. For the CDR3, the DNA is TGCGCCAGCAGCCAAGTCAAGGTCAACACAGATACGCAGTATTTT. It specifies CASSQVKVNTDTQYF.

The rearrangement uses TRBV29-1 and TRBJ2-3, with TRBD2 identical over 12 bases. Germline V gene lookup returns CDR1 SQVTM and CDR2 ANQGSEA. The CDR3 loop spans 14 amino acids. The trim removed 5 bases at V and 6 bases at J, leaving 6 bases unmatched. The CDR3 DNA reads as TGCAGCGTTCTAGCGGGGGGGTTAACGGATACGCAGTATTTT. The encoded protein is CSVLAGGLTDTQYF.

V and J are TRBV5-6 and TRBJ1-4; D perhaps matches TRBD1 (5 bases). This CDR3 region has 14 residues. Germline V gene lookup returns CDR1 SGHDT and CDR2 YYEEEE. V dropped 4 bases and J dropped 8 bases, with 15 bases sitting between them. CDR3 sequence (DNA): TGTGCCAGCAGCGTCGGGACTTGGGCCGAAAAACTGTTTTTT. As protein: CASSVGTWAEKLFF.

The chain combines TRBV14 with TRBJ2-5, with no clear D. Germline V gives CDR1 SGHDN, CDR2 FVKESK. The CDR3 has 12 residues. Trimming shortened V by 3 bases and J by 4 bases, and 6 bases separated the two germline ends. In DNA form, the CDR3 reads TGTGCCAGCAGCCAGCTTGGAGAGACCCAGTACTTC. Encoded protein: CASSQLGETQYF.

This chain connects TRBV30 to TRBJ1-5; D not resolved. V shed 3 bases and J shed 1 base, with 13 bases lying between them. The CDR3 loop spans 15 amino acids. Germline lookup yields CDR1 GTSNPN and CDR2 SVGIG (reference sequence). CDR3 amino acids: CAWRKKGSSNQPQHF. CDR3 DNA: TGTGCCTGGAGGAAAAAGGGATCCAGCAATCAGCCCCAGCATTTT.

The V and J genes are TRBV29-1 and TRBJ2-1; TRBD2 is a possible D gene (5 bases). Trimming cost V 4 bases and J 0 bases, with 10 bases left between them. Germline-derived CDR1 and CDR2 are SQVTM and ANQGSEA. The CDR3 consists of 14 residues. CDR3 DNA: TGCAGCGTTGTTCTGGGGAGCTCCTACAATGAGCAGTTCTTC. As protein: CSVVLGSSYNEQFF.

The chain uses TRBV5-1 and TRBJ2-1; 12 nucleotides match TRBD2. This CDR3 comprises 18 residues. Germline V gives CDR1 SGHRS, CDR2 YFSETQ. Losses at the gene ends were 0 bases for V and 0 bases for J; bases not matched to a gene: 4. The CDR3 nucleotides are TGCGCCAGCAGCTTGGGACTAGCGGGGGTCTCCTCCTACAATGAGCAGTTCTTC. Encoded protein: CASSLGLAGVSSYNEQFF.

The chain carries TRBV14 and TRBJ2-1; the D is unclear. The CDR3 spans 13 residues. V gave up 0 bases and J gave up 9 bases, with 9 bases separating them. Looked up from germline, CDR1 is SGHDN and CDR2 is FVKESK. CDR3 region: CASSQDNGLEQFF. DNA of the CDR3: TGTGCCAGCAGCCAAGATAACGGGCTTGAGCAGTTCTTC. The full variable domain, completed using reference TRBV14 and TRBJ2-1, is EAGVTQFPSHSVIEKGQTVTLRCDPISGHDNLYWYRRVMGKEIKFLLHFVKESKQDESGMPNNRFLAERTGGTYSTLKVQPAELEDSGVYFCASSQDNGLEQFFGPGTRLTVL.

The chain carries TRBV30 and TRBJ2-3, with D perhaps assigned TRBD1 or TRBD2 (5 bases each). Trimming removed 0 bases at V and 6 bases at J, with 13 bases between. CDR1 and CDR2 from the germline V gene are GTSNPN and SVGIG (reference sequence). The CDR3 length is 14 residues. For the CDR3, the DNA is TGTGCCTGGAGTGTACGCCGGGGCGGGGATACGCAGTATTTT. Its translation: CAWSVRRGGDTQYF.

A remark on this clone: This sample also contains other DNA sequences that code for the same CDR3. This chain connects TRBV30 to TRBJ2-4; D may be TRBD1 or TRBD2 (5 bases each). The CDR3 loop spans 13 amino acids. Germline values: CDR1 GTSNPN, CDR2 SVGIG (reference sequence). The V and J ends lost 1 base and 7 bases respectively, with 11 bases between them. The CDR3 DNA reads TGTGCCTGGAGTGGGGGCCCGGGGAACATTCAGTACTTC. Amino acid sequence: CAWSGGPGNIQYF.

This clone was recorded once. The V call is TRBV14, the J call TRBJ2-5; 7 nucleotides line up with TRBD2. Per germline, CDR1 SGHDN and CDR2 FVKESK. Losses at the gene ends were 4 bases for V and 6 bases for J; bases not matched to a gene: 5. This CDR3 is 13 amino acids long. DNA for the CDR3: TGTGCCAGCAGCCCCGGGGGAGGGCAGACCCAGTACTTC. Amino acid sequence: CASSPGGGQTQYF. Full variable domain (missing parts from reference TRBV14 and TRBJ2-5): EAGVTQFPSHSVIEKGQTVTLRCDPISGHDNLYWYRRVMGKEIKFLLHFVKESKQDESGMPNNRFLAERTGGTYSTLKVQPAELEDSGVYFCASSPGGGQTQYFGPGTRLLVL.

To note about this clone: In the same sample, other DNA sequences code for this CDR3. The rearrangement joins TRBV9 to TRBJ1-5; D unresolved. V lost 3 bases, J lost 1 base, and 5 bases lay in between. Germline loops: CDR1 SGDLS, CDR2 YYNGEE. The CDR3 is 13 amino acids. CDR3 in DNA: TGTGCCAGCAGCGGCGACAGCAATCAGCCCCAGCATTTT. Its translation is CASSGDSNQPQHF.

The rearrangement joins TRBV9 to TRBJ1-1, with D possibly being TRBD1 (5 bases). V was clipped by 3 bases and J by 4 bases, with 13 bases between them. Germline loops: CDR1 SGDLS, CDR2 YYNGEE. The CDR3 has 14 residues. The CDR3: CASSGAGRATEAFF. In nucleotides, the CDR3 is TGTGCCAGCAGCGGGGCAGGGAGGGCCACTGAAGCTTTCTTT.

This chain links TRBV30 with TRBJ1-1; D gene unclear. The CDR3 is 17 residues long. From germline, CDR1 is GTSNPN and CDR2 SVGIG (reference sequence). V was shortened by 0 bases and J by 0 bases, with 17 bases between the two germline ends. The CDR3 nucleotides are TGTGCCTGGAGTGTCCCCAGGACGACCTCCCTGAACACTGAAGCTTTCTTT. It specifies CAWSVPRTTSLNTEAFF.

The V and J genes are TRBV27 and TRBJ1-1, with TRBD1 as a possible D gene (6 bases). Deletions cut 5 bases from V and 3 bases from J, with 7 bases between. The germline CDR1 and CDR2 sequences are MNHEY and SMNVEV (reference sequence). The CDR3 contains 12 residues. CDR3 coding DNA: TGTGCCAGCAGTGAGGGGGACACTGAAGCTTTCTTT. Its protein is CASSEGDTEAFF.

This chain connects TRBV7-9 to TRBJ1-1; D gene unclear. The V gene's germline CDR1 is SEHNR and CDR2 FQNEAQ (reference sequence). This CDR3 is built from 15 residues. Trimming took 1 base from V and 1 from J, leaving 10 bases between them. The CDR3 DNA follows: TGTGCCAGCAGCTTAGTTGTGAGTGAGAACACTGAAGCTTTCTTT. Encoded protein: CASSLVVSENTEAFF.